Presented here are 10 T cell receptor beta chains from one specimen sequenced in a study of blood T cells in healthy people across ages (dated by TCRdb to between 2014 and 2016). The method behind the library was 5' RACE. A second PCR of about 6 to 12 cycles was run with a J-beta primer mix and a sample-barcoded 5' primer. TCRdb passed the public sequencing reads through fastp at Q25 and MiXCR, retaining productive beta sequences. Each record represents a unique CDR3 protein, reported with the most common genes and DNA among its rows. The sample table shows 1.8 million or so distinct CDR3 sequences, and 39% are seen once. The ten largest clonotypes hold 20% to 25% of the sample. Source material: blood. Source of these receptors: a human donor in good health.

CDR3 sequence reads: CASSLNPDRVSTEAFF. The CDR3 DNA reads TGTGCCAGCAGCTTAAACCCGGACAGGGTGTCCACTGAAGCTTTCTTT. The rearrangement links TRBV7-3 to TRBJ1-1, with TRBD1 matching 8 bases. The CDR3 is 16 residues long. The germline gives CDR1 SGHTA, CDR2 FQGTGA. Unmatched junction bases numbered 8, after V lost 1 base and J lost 4 bases.

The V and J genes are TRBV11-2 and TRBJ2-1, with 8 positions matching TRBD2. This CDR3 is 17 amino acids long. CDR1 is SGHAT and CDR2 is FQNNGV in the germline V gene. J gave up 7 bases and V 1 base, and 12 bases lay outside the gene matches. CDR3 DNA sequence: TGTGCCAGCAGCTTAGTAAGGGGTAGCGGGGAGGGGAATGAGCAGTTCTTC. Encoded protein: CASSLVRGSGEGNEQFF.

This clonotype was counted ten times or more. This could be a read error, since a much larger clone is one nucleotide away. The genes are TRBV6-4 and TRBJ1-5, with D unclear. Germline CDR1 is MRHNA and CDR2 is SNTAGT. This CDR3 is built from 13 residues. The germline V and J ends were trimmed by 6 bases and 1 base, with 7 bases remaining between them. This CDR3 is CASREASNQPQHF. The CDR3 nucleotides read TGTGCCAGCAGGGAAGCCAGCAATCAGCCCCAGCATTTT.

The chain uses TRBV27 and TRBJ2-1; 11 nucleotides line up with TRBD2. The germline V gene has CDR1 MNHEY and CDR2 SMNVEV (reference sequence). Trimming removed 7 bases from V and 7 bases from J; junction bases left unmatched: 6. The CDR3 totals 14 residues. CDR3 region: CASTRLAGFNEQFF. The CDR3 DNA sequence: TGTGCCAGCACCCGACTAGCGGGGTTTAATGAGCAGTTCTTC.

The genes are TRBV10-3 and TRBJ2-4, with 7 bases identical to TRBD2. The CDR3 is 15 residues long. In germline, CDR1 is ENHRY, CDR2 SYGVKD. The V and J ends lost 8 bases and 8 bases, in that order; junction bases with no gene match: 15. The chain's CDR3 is CAIREAGSGQDIQYF. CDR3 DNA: TGTGCCATCCGGGAGGCAGGGTCAGGTCAAGACATTCAGTACTTC.

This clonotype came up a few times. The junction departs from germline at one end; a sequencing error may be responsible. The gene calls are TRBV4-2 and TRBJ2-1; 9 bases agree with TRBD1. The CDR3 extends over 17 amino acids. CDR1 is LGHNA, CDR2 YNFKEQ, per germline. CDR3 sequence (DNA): TGTGCCGGCAGCCAAGATAAGGGACAGGGAACGAACAATGAGCAGTTCTTC. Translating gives CAGSQDKGQGTNNEQFF.

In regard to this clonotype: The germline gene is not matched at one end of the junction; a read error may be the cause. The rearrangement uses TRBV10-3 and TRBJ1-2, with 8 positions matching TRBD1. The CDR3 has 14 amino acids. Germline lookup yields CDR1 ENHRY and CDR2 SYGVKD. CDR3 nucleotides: TGTGCCGTCAGTGGACAGGGCGACACCTATGGCTACACCTTC. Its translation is CAVSGQGDTYGYTF.

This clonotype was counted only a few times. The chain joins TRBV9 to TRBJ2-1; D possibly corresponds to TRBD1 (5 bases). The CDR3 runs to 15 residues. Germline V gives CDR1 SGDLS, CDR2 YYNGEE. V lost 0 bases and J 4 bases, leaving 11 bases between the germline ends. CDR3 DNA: TGTGCCAGCAGCGTAGCTTCCGACAGATACAATGAGCAGTTCTTC. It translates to CASSVASDRYNEQFF.

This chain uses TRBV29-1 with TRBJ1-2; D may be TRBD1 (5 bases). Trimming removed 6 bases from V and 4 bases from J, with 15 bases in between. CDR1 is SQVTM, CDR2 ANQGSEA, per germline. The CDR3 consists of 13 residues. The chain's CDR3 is CSVGGTEFYGYTF. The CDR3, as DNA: TGCAGCGTGGGGGGGACGGAGTTCTATGGCTACACCTTC.

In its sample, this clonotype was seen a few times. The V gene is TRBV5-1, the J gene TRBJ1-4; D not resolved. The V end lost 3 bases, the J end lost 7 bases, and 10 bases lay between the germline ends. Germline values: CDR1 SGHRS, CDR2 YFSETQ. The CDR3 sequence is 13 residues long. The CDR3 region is CASSWGDGEKLFF. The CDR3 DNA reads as TGCGCCAGCAGCTGGGGAGATGGTGAAAAACTGTTTTTT.